Sequencing of this TCR beta chain was carried out in a study of cytomegalovirus exposure and HLA in healthy donors. Primers: 60 Vbeta forward and 13 Jbeta reverse. Repertoires were generated with immunoSEQ multiplex PCR, while TCRdb's copy carries only in-frame clones and drops some. The specimen's table records approximately 210,000 clones. The CDR3 is 20 amino acids. The V gene's germline CDR1 is MNHNS and CDR2 SASEGT. The ends lost 1 base at V and 1 base at J; junction bases unmatched: 17. The V call is TRBV6-1, the J call TRBJ2-5, with 8 bases lining up with TRBD1. Sequencing was performed on PBMCs. The TCR originated in a woman aged 30 to 39 in good health and CMV-seropositive. This CDR3 is CASSEGVGGRGLVAQETQYF. Written as DNA, the CDR3 is TGTGCCAGCAGTGAAGGGGTGGGTGGCAGGGGGCTTGTGGCCCAAGAGACCCAGTACTTC.